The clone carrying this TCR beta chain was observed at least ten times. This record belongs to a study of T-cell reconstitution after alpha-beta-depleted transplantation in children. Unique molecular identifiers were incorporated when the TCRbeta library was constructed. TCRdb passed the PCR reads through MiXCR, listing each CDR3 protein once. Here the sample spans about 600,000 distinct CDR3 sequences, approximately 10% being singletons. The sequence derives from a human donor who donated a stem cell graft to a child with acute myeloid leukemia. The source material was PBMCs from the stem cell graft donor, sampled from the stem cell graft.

CDR3 loop: CASSFPGGFEQYF. The CDR3 nucleotides read TGTGCCAGCAGTTTCCCCGGGGGGTTCGAGCAGTACTTC. The chain uses TRBV27 and TRBJ2-7, with 7 bases lining up with TRBD2. V was pared by 3 bases and J by 6 bases, with 5 bases of the junction left unmatched. The CDR3 spans 13 residues. CDR1 is MNHEY, CDR2 SMNVEV, per germline (reference sequence).